Listed here are 30 T cell receptor beta chains from one sample, sequenced in a study of T cells in Graves' hyperthyroidism and ophthalmopathy (dated by TCRdb to about 2019). Libraries were constructed by multiplex PCR. Instrument on record: Illumina HiSeq 2000. The TCR beta CDR3 regions were amplified from RNA transcripts. A first-round RT-PCR of the TCR CDR3 used the HTBI primer set with the Qiagen OneStep RT-PCR kit. TCRdb handled the public reads itself, with Q25 trimming in fastp and clone calling in MiXCR, and kept productive beta chains. CDR3 protein sequences are deduplicated, and each keeps its most common genes and DNA. In all, the sample holds 250,000 to 300,000 distinct CDR3 sequences, and 10% to 15% of those were seen once. 6.5% to 10% of the sample lies in the top ten. The sample comprised blood. The receptors derive from a woman aged 25 to 39 with Graves' hyperthyroidism that later progressed to Graves' ophthalmopathy.

This clonotype was detected many times. The chain links TRBV12-3 or TRBV12-4 to TRBJ2-7; D call uncertain. CDR3 size: 15 residues. V was cut by 3 bases and J by 1 base, with 13 bases left in between. Here the CDR3 reads CASSLQLMGSYEQYF. CDR3 sequence (DNA): TGTGCCAGCAGTTTGCAGCTGATGGGTTCCTACGAGCAGTACTTC.

The chain uses TRBV18 and TRBJ2-4, with D unresolved. Trimming took off 3 bases at V and 1 base at J, with 19 bases between the two ends. The CDR3 loop spans 18 amino acids. CDR1 is KGHSH and CDR2 is LQKENI in the germline V gene. The CDR3 spells CASSPIGVQPGAKNIQYF. CDR3 nucleotides: TGTGCCAGCTCACCTATAGGCGTACAACCCGGGGCCAAAAACATTCAGTACTTC.

The chain recombines TRBV19 with TRBJ1-6; 7 bases are a match to TRBD1. CDR3 length: 14 residues. V dropped 8 bases and J dropped 5; count of bases not matched to a gene: 6. The germline CDR1 and CDR2 sequences are LNHDA and SQIVND (reference sequence). The CDR3 loop reads CASGAGTDNSPLHF. The CDR3 nucleotides are TGTGCCAGTGGAGCCGGGACAGATAATTCACCCCTCCACTTT. The entire variable domain, with the rest obtained from reference TRBV19 and TRBJ1-6, is as follows: DGGITQSPKYLFRKEGQNVTLSCEQNLNHDAMYWYRQDPGQGLRLIYYSQIVNDFQKGDIAEGYSVSREKKESFPLTVTSAQKNPTAFYLCASGAGTDNSPLHFGNGTRLTVT.

This chain links TRBV9 with TRBJ2-1, with 12 bases aligning to TRBD1. V was clipped by 4 bases and J by 2 bases; unmatched bases: 13. The CDR3 consists of 19 residues. Per germline, CDR1 SGDLS and CDR2 YYNGEE. The CDR3 sequence is CASSHPRDRGQLAYNEQFF. The CDR3 DNA sequence: TGTGCCAGCAGCCACCCCCGGGACAGGGGGCAACTAGCCTACAATGAGCAGTTCTTC.

In its sample, this clonotype was seen many times. V is TRBV12-3 or TRBV12-4 and J is TRBJ2-5; the match to TRBD2 covers 11 bases. This CDR3 spans 15 amino acids. J gave up 5 bases and V 5 bases, and 7 bases lay outside the gene matches. The DNA for the CDR3 is TGTGCCAGCAGTACACGACTAGCGGGGAGGGAGACCCAGTACTTC. Translation gives CASSTRLAGRETQYF.

Many counts were recorded for this clonotype. The chain carries TRBV7-2 and TRBJ2-1; D possibly corresponds to TRBD1 (5 bases). The CDR3 has 16 residues. Germline V lookup: CDR1 SGHTA, CDR2 FQGNSA. V lost 3 bases and J lost 3, with 15 bases in between. CDR3 in DNA: TGTGCCAGCAGCTTTTCTTTAGGGGAAAACTACAATGAGCAGTTCTTC. This codes for CASSFSLGENYNEQFF. The full variable domain, completed using reference TRBV7-2 and TRBJ2-1, is GAGVSQSPSNKVTEKGKDVELRCDPISGHTALYWYRQSLGQGLEFLIYFQGNSAPDKSGLPSDRFSAERTGGSVSTLTIQRTQQEDSAVYLCASSFSLGENYNEQFFGPGTRLTVL.

In this sample, this clonotype turned up many times. CDR3 loop: CASSTTSAGVIQYF. The CDR3 region has the DNA TGTGCCAGCAGCACCACCTCTGCGGGAGTTATTCAGTACTTC. The chain joins TRBV5-8 to TRBJ2-4, with 7 bases lining up with TRBD2. Germline CDR1 and CDR2: SGHTS and YDEGEE. The CDR3 has 14 amino acids. V shed 4 bases and J 10 bases; nucleotides not matched to a gene: 11.

The table lists this clonotype with many counts. The V and J genes are TRBV12-3 or TRBV12-4 and TRBJ1-2; D unclear. Deletions cut 3 bases from V and 8 bases from J, with 7 bases between. CDR3 size: 11 residues. CDR3 sequence (DNA): TGTGCCAGCAGTTTTGGGAAGGGCTACACCTTC. It yields the protein CASSFGKGYTF.

This clonotype was seen a few times. Since a much larger clone is just one base distant, this may be a read error. The rearrangement joins TRBV20-1 to TRBJ2-7; 8 nucleotides align to TRBD1. Germline loops: CDR1 DFQATT, CDR2 SNEGSKA (reference sequence). This CDR3 is built from 15 residues. The CDR3 sequence: CSARGAGGVGYEQCF. The CDR3 bases are TGCAGTGCTAGAGGTGCAGGGGGCGTAGGATACGAGCAGTGCTTC.

This clonotype was recorded many times. The chain has TRBV19 and TRBJ2-1; 7 bases match TRBD2. The germline gives CDR1 LNHDA, CDR2 SQIVND (reference sequence). This CDR3 has 15 residues. Losses at the gene ends were 5 bases for V and 6 bases for J; bases not matched to a gene: 10. The CDR3 spells CASSSEAGNFNEQFF. CDR3 sequence (DNA): TGTGCCAGTAGTTCAGAAGCGGGGAACTTCAATGAGCAGTTCTTC. Full variable domain (outside the CDR3, taken from reference TRBV19 and TRBJ2-1): DGGITQSPKYLFRKEGQNVTLSCEQNLNHDAMYWYRQDPGQGLRLIYYSQIVNDFQKGDIAEGYSVSREKKESFPLTVTSAQKNPTAFYLCASSSEAGNFNEQFFGPGTRLTVL.

This clonotype was recorded at least ten times. CDR3 DNA sequence: TGTGCCAGCAGGGGGGGACTAGCGAACTACAATGAGCAGTTCTTC. It is translated as CASRGGLANYNEQFF. The chain has TRBV2 and TRBJ2-1; TRBD2 agrees at 10 bases. V trimming: 6 bases; J trimming: 3 bases; junction bases outside the gene matches: 5. Germline assignment: CDR1 SNHLY and CDR2 FYNNEI. The CDR3 contains 15 residues.

Ten or more counts support this clonotype. The chain recombines TRBV12-3 or TRBV12-4 with TRBJ1-5; D is undetermined. Trimming took off 1 base at V and 0 bases at J, with 7 bases between the two ends. The CDR3 runs 15 residues. The CDR3 DNA reads as TGTGCCAGCAGTTTAGGGGGTTATAGCAATCAGCCCCAGCATTTT. It codes for CASSLGGYSNQPQHF.

Regarding this clonotype: Possible read error: a much larger clone is one base away. This rearrangement joins TRBV28 to TRBJ2-7, with a possible D match to TRBD1 (6 bases). The V and J ends lost 3 bases and 1 base respectively, with 22 bases between them. Germline loops: CDR1 MDHEN, CDR2 SYDVKM. This CDR3 is built from 18 residues. The CDR3 region is CASSFADSGLWASYEQYF. The CDR3 DNA reads as TGTGCCAGCAGTTTTGCGGACAGCGGTCTCTGGGCTTCCTACGAGCAGTACTTC. Full variable domain (rest looked up from reference TRBV28 and TRBJ2-7): DVKVTQSSRYLVKRTGEKVFLECVQDMDHENMFWYRQDPGLGLRLIYFSYDVKMKEKGDIPEGYSVSREKKERFSLILESASTNQTSMYLCASSFADSGLWASYEQYFGPGTRLTVT.

This clonotype was observed a few times. The CDR3 sequence: CASSSGTSVSGNTIYF. The CDR3 nucleotides are TGTGCCAGCAGTTCCGGGACGTCCGTATCTGGAAACACCATATATTTT. The V and J genes are TRBV6-1 and TRBJ1-3, with D perhaps TRBD1 (5 bases). From germline, CDR1 is MNHNS and CDR2 SASEGT. The CDR3 consists of 16 residues. Trimming left V 5 bases short and J 1 base short, with 15 bases between.

The chain has TRBV19 and TRBJ2-7; no firm D call. V shed 3 bases and J shed 0 bases, with 9 bases lying between them. CDR1 LNHDA and CDR2 SQIVND come from the germline V gene (reference sequence). This CDR3 spans 14 amino acids. The DNA for the CDR3 is TGTGCCAGTAGTATTAGTGGGGTCTCCTACGAGCAGTACTTC. Its translation is CASSISGVSYEQYF.

This clonotype has more than one count but fewer than ten. This sequence joins TRBV5-1 and TRBJ2-5; 8 bases agree with TRBD2. V was pared by 4 bases and J by 5 bases, with 16 bases of the junction left unmatched. This CDR3 comprises 17 residues. Germline values: CDR1 SGHRS, CDR2 YFSETQ. The CDR3, as DNA: TGCGCCAGCAGCCTGTTCTCCACTAGCGGTTCCGGGGAGACCCAGTACTTC. It is translated as CASSLFSTSGSGETQYF. Supplemented by reference TRBV5-1 and TRBJ2-5, the full variable domain reads KAGVTQTPRYLIKTRGQQVTLSCSPISGHRSVSWYQQTPGQGLQFLFEYFSETQRNKGNFPGRFSGRQFSNSRSEMNVSTLELGDSALYLCASSLFSTSGSGETQYFGPGTRLLVL.

A note on this clonotype: Relative to the germline gene, one junction end is altered; a read error may explain this. The V gene is TRBV20-1, the J gene TRBJ1-1; D ambiguous. This CDR3 region has 12 residues. CDR1 and CDR2 (germline): DFQATT, SNEGSKA (reference sequence). As DNA, the CDR3 is TGCAGTGCTAGAGAAGGGAACAGTGAAGCTTTCTTT. It codes for CSAREGNSEAFF.

This clonotype was found many times. A junction boundary mismatches the germline segment, possibly from a read error. This chain links TRBV20-1 with TRBJ2-4, with D maybe TRBD1 (5 bases). The CDR3 consists of 16 residues. From germline, CDR1 is DFQATT and CDR2 SNEGSKA (reference sequence). In DNA form, the CDR3 reads TGCAGTGCGAGAGACAGACACCAACTAGCCAAAAACATTCAGTACTTC. Protein product: CSARDRHQLAKNIQYF.

This clonotype was recorded many times. This chain links TRBV7-2 with TRBJ1-2, with a tentative D call TRBD1 (5 bases). Germline loops: CDR1 SGHTA, CDR2 FQGNSA. The CDR3 is 15 amino acids. V lost 5 bases to trimming and J lost 4 bases, with 17 bases between them. The CDR3 sequence: CASSPGPGNSYGYTF. Written as DNA, the CDR3 is TGTGCCAGCAGCCCGGGACCAGGGAACAGCTATGGCTACACCTTC.

This clonotype was detected ten times or more. The rearrangement uses TRBV12-3 or TRBV12-4 and TRBJ2-1; possible D gene TRBD2, 6 bases. The germline V and J ends were trimmed by 8 bases and 0 bases, with 17 bases remaining between them. This CDR3 spans 16 amino acids. The CDR3 DNA reads TGTGCCAGCGGGGCAACTAGCCGTAACTCCTACAATGAGCAGTTCTTC. This encodes CASGATSRNSYNEQFF.

This clonotype was seen repeatedly, ten times or more. V gene TRBV29-1 combines with J gene TRBJ1-6; 9 bases are shared with TRBD1. The V gene's germline CDR1 is SQVTM and CDR2 ANQGSEA. CDR3 size: 13 residues. Trimming removed 7 bases from V and 9 bases from J; junction bases left unmatched: 7. The CDR3: CSAGDREGSPLHF. DNA of the CDR3: TGCAGCGCTGGGGACAGGGAGGGTTCACCCCTCCACTTT.

This clonotype was counted only a few times. The chain uses TRBV24-1 and TRBJ2-3, with TRBD2 matching over 8 bases. Losses at the gene ends were 4 bases for V and 0 bases for J; bases not matched to a gene: 8. The CDR3 consists of 17 residues. Germline V gives CDR1 KGHDR, CDR2 SFDVKD. The CDR3 is CATSDPIAGSSTDTQYF. CDR3 in DNA: TGTGCCACCAGTGACCCTATAGCGGGATCTAGCACAGATACGCAGTATTTT.

This clonotype was observed many times. The V gene is TRBV30, the J gene TRBJ1-3, with D possibly matching TRBD1 (5 bases). The V end was cut by 5 bases, the J end by 0 bases, with 14 bases between. Germline V lookup: CDR1 GTSNPN, CDR2 SVGIG (reference sequence). The CDR3 is made up of 15 amino acids. The CDR3 protein is CAWEPGLYSGNTIYF. DNA for the CDR3: TGTGCCTGGGAACCGGGACTATACTCTGGAAACACCATATATTTT.

This clonotype came up many times. The chain is built from TRBV20-1 and TRBJ2-5, with 11 bases lining up with TRBD2. The CDR3 is made up of 15 amino acids. The germline V gene encodes CDR1 DFQATT and CDR2 SNEGSKA (reference sequence). Germline trimming cut 5 bases from V and 3 bases from J; bases unmatched to any gene: 8. CDR3 residues: CSAVRGTSGKETQYF. The CDR3 DNA reads TGCAGTGCTGTAAGGGGGACTAGCGGTAAAGAGACCCAGTACTTC.

This clonotype was seen repeatedly, ten times or more. This chain links TRBV19 with TRBJ1-2; no clear D gene. V was clipped by 3 bases and J by 4 bases, with 12 bases between them. Germline values: CDR1 LNHDA, CDR2 SQIVND (reference sequence). The length of the CDR3 is 14 residues. CDR3 residues: CASSMVSGPYGYTF. In DNA form, the CDR3 reads TGTGCCAGTAGTATGGTCTCAGGCCCCTATGGCTACACCTTC.

At least ten counts were recorded for this clonotype. The rearrangement uses TRBV27 and TRBJ2-7; a weak D match, TRBD2 (5 bases). V was pared by 9 bases and J by 0 bases, with 9 bases between. Germline V gene lookup returns CDR1 MNHEY and CDR2 SMNVEV (reference sequence). The CDR3 spans 12 residues. This CDR3 is CASGGSSYEQYF. CDR3 nucleotide sequence: TGTGCCAGTGGTGGGAGCTCCTACGAGCAGTACTTC.

CDR3: CASRQIHHSTDTQYF. CDR3 in DNA: TGTGCCAGCAGACAAATACACCATAGCACAGATACGCAGTATTTT. The chain carries TRBV6-2 or TRBV6-3 and TRBJ2-3, with D hard to call. V lost 6 bases and J 0 bases, leaving 13 bases between the germline ends. The V gene's germline CDR1 is MNHEY and CDR2 SVGEGT. The length of the CDR3 is 15 residues.

This clonotype has ten or more counts. The chain recombines TRBV6-1 with TRBJ2-7; 10 bases are a match to TRBD2. Germline V gene data show CDR1 as MNHNS and CDR2 as SASEGT. The junction had 7 bases not matched to a gene; V was cut back by 5 bases and J by 6 bases. This CDR3 is built from 14 residues. In DNA, the CDR3 is TGTGCCAGCAGTCCTAGCGGGAGTGGGACCGAGCAGTACTTC. It translates to CASSPSGSGTEQYF.

In its sample, this clonotype was seen many times. This chain joins TRBV18 and TRBJ1-3; D not resolved. V was shortened by 4 bases and J by 8 bases, with 12 bases between the two germline ends. The CDR3 loop spans 13 amino acids. Germline CDR1 and CDR2: KGHSH and LQKENI. The CDR3 coding sequence is TGTGCCAGCTCACTCGGACGTGCGGACACCATATATTTT. Protein sequence: CASSLGRADTIYF.

In its sample, this clonotype was seen a few times. This chain links TRBV29-1 with TRBJ2-1, with 7 bases matching TRBD1. V lost 3 bases, J lost 5 bases, and 7 bases stayed unmatched. Germline CDR1 is SQVTM and CDR2 is ANQGSEA. The CDR3 extends over 14 amino acids. The CDR3 is CSVEYETGNNEQFF. The CDR3 region has the DNA TGCAGCGTTGAGTACGAGACAGGGAACAATGAGCAGTTCTTC.